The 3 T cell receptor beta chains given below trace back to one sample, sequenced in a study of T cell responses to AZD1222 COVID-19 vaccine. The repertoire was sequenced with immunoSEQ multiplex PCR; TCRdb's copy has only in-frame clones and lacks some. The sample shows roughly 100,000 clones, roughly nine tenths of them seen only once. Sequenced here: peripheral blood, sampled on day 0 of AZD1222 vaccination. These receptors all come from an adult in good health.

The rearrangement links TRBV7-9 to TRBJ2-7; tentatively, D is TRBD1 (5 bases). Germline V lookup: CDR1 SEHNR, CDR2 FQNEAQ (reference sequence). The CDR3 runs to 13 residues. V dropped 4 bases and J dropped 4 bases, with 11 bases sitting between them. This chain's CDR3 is CASSSPPGYEQYF. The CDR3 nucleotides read TGTGCCAGCAGCTCACCTCCAGGGTACGAGCAGTACTTC.

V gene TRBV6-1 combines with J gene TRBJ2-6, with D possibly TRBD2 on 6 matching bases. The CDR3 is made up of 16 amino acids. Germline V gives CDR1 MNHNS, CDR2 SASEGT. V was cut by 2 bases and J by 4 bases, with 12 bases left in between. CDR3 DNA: TGTGCCAGCAGTGAATTGGAGGGAACCGGGGCCAACGTCCTGACTTTC. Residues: CASSELEGTGANVLTF.

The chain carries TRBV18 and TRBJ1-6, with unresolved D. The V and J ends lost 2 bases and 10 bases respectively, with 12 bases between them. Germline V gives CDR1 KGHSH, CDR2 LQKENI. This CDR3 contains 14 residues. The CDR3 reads CASSPSGSGSPLHF. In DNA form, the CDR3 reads TGTGCCAGCTCACCATCGGGGAGTGGGTCACCCCTCCACTTT.